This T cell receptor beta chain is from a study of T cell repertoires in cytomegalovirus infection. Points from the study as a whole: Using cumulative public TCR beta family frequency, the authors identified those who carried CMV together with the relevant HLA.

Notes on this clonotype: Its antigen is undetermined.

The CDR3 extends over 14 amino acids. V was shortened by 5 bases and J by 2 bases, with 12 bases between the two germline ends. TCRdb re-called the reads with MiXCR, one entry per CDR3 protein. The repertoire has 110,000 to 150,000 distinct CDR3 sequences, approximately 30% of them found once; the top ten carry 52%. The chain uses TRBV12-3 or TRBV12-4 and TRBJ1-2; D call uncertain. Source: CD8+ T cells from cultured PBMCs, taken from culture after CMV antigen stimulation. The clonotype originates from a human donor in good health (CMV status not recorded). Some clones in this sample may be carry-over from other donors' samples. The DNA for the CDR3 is TGTGCCAGCAGTCCAAGTTCCCTAAACTATGGCTACACCTTC. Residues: CASSPSSLNYGYTF.